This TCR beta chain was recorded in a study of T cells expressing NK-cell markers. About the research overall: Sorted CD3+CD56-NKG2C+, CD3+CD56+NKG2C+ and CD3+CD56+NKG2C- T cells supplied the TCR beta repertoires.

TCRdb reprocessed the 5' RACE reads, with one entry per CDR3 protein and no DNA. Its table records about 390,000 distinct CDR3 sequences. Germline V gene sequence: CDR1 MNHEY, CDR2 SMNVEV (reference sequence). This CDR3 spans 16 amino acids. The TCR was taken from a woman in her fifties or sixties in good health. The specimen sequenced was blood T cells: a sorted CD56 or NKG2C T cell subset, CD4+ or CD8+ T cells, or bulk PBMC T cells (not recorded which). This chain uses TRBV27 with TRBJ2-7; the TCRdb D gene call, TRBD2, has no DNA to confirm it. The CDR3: CASSSPSREVSYEQYF.